This T cell receptor (beta chain) was retrieved from a study of memory CD4+ T cells and cytomegalovirus serostatus (dated by TCRdb to about 2019). Study-wide context: The cohort comprised 33 healthy Belgian adults, 9 CMV seropositive and 24 CMV seronegative. The study sequenced CD4+ memory TCRbeta repertoires of a Belgian cohort with known cytomegalovirus serostatus to replicate a published TCR-based CMV serostatus classifier.

The Quick-DNA Microprep Kit was used to extract genomic DNA from the sorted cells. Amplification of TCRbeta DNA was done with the immunoSEQ hsTCRbeta kit, following the protocol from the manufacturer. TCRbeta libraries were sequenced on an Illumina MiSeq instrument. On the authors' methods: Removing out-of-frame sequences left 2 million to 2.5 million distinct TCRbeta sequences, an average of about 70,000 per individual. Each individual was scored using the number of 150 to 200 previously reported CMV-associated TCRbeta sequences that the individual carried and the total number of productive distinct TCRbeta sequences. A beta-binomial model was reimplemented in Python, and scikit-learn random forests with default parameters were trained on US cohort data. Classifier performance on the Belgian cohort was summarized as median AUC with percentile confidence intervals over 10,000 bootstrap iterations. Not all clones reach the TCRdb copy of this immuneACCESS table, which keeps in-frame sequences only. Checked studies attribute under half of the gap to unresolved V genes and leave the rest unexplained. V and J calls and clone size come straight from that table; D and trimming were deduced from the DNA. In this sample the table shows approximately 41,000 clones, 76% of which occur a single time. The ten largest clones represent 5% to 7% of the sample.

Overall results and qualifications from the work: For CMV serostatus prediction, a median bootstrapped AUC of 0.95 was reached with the original framework, and a median bootstrapped AUC of around 0.9 was reached with a US-trained random forest. On the Belgian cohort, the classifier built on the original framework reached a median bootstrapped AUC of about 0.95, with a 95% CI of 0.76-1.00. The results were interpreted as suggesting that the CMV-associated TCR signature is largely present in the CD4+ memory repertoire. Of around 160 previously reported CMV-associated TCRbeta sequences, approximately 64 appeared in the CD4+ memory repertoires, each in one to five individuals. Only CD4+CD45RO+ memory cells were sequenced, unlike the original study, which covered naive and memory CD4+ and CD8+ populations.

In the case of this clone: It has no known antigen specificity. No much larger clone exists at a distance of one base, and base qualities are not known.

A FACSAria II was used to sort memory CD4+ T cells, defined as single viable CD3+CD4+CD8-CD45RO+ cells. To determine CMV serostatus, a Roche Elecsys assay was used that detects serum IgG against CMV pp150, pp28, p38 and p52. Once the samples were thawed, total CD4+ T cells were enriched through positive selection using CD4 magnetic microbeads. Samples originated from another study that specifically interrogated the CD4+ T cell memory repertoire. Peripheral blood mononuclear cells were isolated and cryopreserved according to standard operating procedures, and serum was kept at -80 degrees C. The staining relied on CD3-PerCP (BW264/56), CD4-APC (RPA-T4), CD45RO-PE (UCHT1) and CD8-Pacific Orange (3B5) antibodies, and Sytox blue was used to exclude non-viable cells. Based on the germline V gene, the CDR1 and CDR2 sequences are SGHTA and FQGNSA. The CDR3 covers 16 residues, taking in both the cysteine and the phenylalanine. This entry keeps only the CDR3 DNA: 48 bases, framed from base 1. Here V drops 2 bases and J drops 1 base, and the junction holds 5 bases not matched to any gene.

The rearranged segments are TRBV7-2 and TRBJ2-7; TRBD2 agrees with 10 junctional bases. Sequencing used memory CD4+ T cells from blood. The source of this sequence is an adult in good health and CMV-seronegative. The CDR3 in this case is CASSLLAGDSSYEQYF. The DNA sequence is TGTGCCAGCAGCTTACTAGCGGGAGATAGTTCCTACGAGCAGTACTTC.